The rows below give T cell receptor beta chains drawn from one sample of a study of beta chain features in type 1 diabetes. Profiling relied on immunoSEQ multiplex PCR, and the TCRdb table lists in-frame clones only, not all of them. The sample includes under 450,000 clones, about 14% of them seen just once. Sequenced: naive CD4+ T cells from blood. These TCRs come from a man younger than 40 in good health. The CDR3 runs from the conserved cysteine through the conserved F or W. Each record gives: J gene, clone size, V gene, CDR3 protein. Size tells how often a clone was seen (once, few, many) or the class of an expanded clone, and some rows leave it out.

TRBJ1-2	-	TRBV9	CASSVGQGNYGYTF
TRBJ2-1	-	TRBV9	CASSPGQGSWNEQFF
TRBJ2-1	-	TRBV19	CASSTPGGPYNEQFF
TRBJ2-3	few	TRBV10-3	CAISGISTDTQYF
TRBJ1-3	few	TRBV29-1	CSVVLTGGYTIYF
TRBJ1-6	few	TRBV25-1	CASSGTPWGGKDSPLHF
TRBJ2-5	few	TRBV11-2	CASSRRLAGGQETQYF
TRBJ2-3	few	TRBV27	CASRYARSTDTQYF
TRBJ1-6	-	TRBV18	CASSRGGNSPLHF
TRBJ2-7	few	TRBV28	CATRQATSYEQYF
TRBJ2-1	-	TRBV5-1	CASSSYNEQFF
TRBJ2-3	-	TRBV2	CASSTSNTQYF
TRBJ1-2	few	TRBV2	CASGMGQEVYGYTF
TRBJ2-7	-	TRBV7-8	CASSGRNEQYF
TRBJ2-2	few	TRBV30	CAWSDHRLGPGGGELFF
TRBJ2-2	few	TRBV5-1	CASSQTSMSPGELFF
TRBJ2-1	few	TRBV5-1	CASSSTGFHEQFF
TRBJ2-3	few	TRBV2	CASSALLTNTDTQYF
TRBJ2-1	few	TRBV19	CASSPTGLAGYNEQFF
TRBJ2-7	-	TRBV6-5	CASSGTGVHEQYF
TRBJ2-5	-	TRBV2	CASSQDIGVETQYF
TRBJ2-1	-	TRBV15	CATSRDYGGTYNEQFF
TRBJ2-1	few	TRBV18	CASAPGGEQFF
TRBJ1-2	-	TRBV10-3	CAISETETGDSDGYTF
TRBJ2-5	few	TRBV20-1	CSAGIQETQYF
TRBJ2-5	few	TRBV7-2	CASSNDPTGETQYF
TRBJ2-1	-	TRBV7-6	CASSLTYFSYNEQFF
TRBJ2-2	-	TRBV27	CASSWVQGGELFF